One sample yielded the 22 T cell receptor beta chains listed below, sequenced in a study of early T cells in non-severe SARS-CoV-2 infection. TCRdb reprocessed the 5' RACE reads via MiXCR and lists one record per CDR3 protein. The table shows 25,000 to 35,000 distinct CDR3 sequences, with 2.9% occurring only once. Sequences were obtained from whole blood. The receptors derive from an adult who was a healthcare worker with PCR-confirmed SARS-CoV-2 infection or an uninfected control (not recorded which).

By proportion, this clonotype is medium-sized. CDR3 sequence reads: CATPYRSYEQYV. CDR3 coding DNA: TGTGCCACCCCGTACAGATCCTACGAGCAGTACGTC. The chain joins TRBV24-1 to TRBJ2-7; D is unclear. CDR1 is KGHDR, CDR2 SFDVKD, per germline. V dropped 9 bases and J dropped 1 base, with 9 bases sitting between them. This CDR3 has 12 residues.

This clonotype has ten or more counts. The chain combines TRBV2 with TRBJ2-1, with D perhaps TRBD2 (6 bases). CDR3 length: 14 amino acids. Trimming took 6 bases from V and 9 from J, leaving 18 bases between them. Germline CDR1 is SNHLY and CDR2 is FYNNEI. CDR3 DNA: TGTGCCAGCAGCGGGGGAGTGCACTTCGTTGAGCAGTTCTTC. This encodes CASSGGVHFVEQFF.

The chain couples TRBV7-9 to TRBJ1-6, with 8 bases fitting TRBD1. The CDR3 consists of 16 residues. The germline V gene has CDR1 SEHNR and CDR2 FQNEAQ (reference sequence). V gave up 5 bases and J gave up 6 bases; unmatched junction bases: 9. CDR3 nucleotides: TGTGCCAGCAGCCCAGGGGGCTCTCCTCGTAATTCACCCCTCCACTTT. It encodes CASSPGGSPRNSPLHF.

This clonotype was counted ten times or more. The chain joins TRBV11-1 to TRBJ1-1; D unresolved. Germline CDR1 is SGHAT and CDR2 is FQDESV (reference sequence). Trimming took off 3 bases at V and 6 bases at J, with 17 bases between the two ends. The CDR3 contains 15 residues. CDR3 amino acids: CASSFNYGSSPEAFF. The CDR3, as DNA: TGTGCCAGCAGCTTTAATTACGGGTCCTCCCCTGAAGCTTTCTTT.

This clonotype was recorded many times. This chain connects TRBV7-2 to TRBJ1-1; TRBD1 matches 9 bases. The length of the CDR3 is 15 residues. Germline values: CDR1 SGHTA, CDR2 FQGNSA. V dropped 6 bases and J dropped 3; count of bases not matched to a gene: 8. CDR3 loop: CASSPGQGGYTEAFF. The CDR3 nucleotides are TGTGCCAGCAGTCCGGGACAGGGAGGGTACACTGAAGCTTTCTTT.

This clonotype was found many times. This chain joins TRBV7-3 and TRBJ2-1; 8 nucleotides align to TRBD2. This CDR3 has 17 residues. V was pared by 0 bases and J by 9 bases, with 13 bases of the junction left unmatched. Looked up from germline, CDR1 is SGHTA and CDR2 is FQGTGA. The CDR3 sequence: CASSLTGFGLANGEQFF. CDR3 DNA sequence: TGTGCCAGCAGCTTAACGGGGTTTGGACTAGCAAATGGTGAGCAGTTCTTC.

This clonotype was picked up a small number of times. V usage is TRBV7-9 and J usage is TRBJ2-3; TRBD2 might be the D (6 bases). CDR3 length: 13 residues. Germline CDR1 SEHNR, CDR2 FQNEAQ (reference sequence). Trimming cost V 11 bases and J 3 bases, with 15 bases left between them. CDR3 in amino acids: CAVVGGPTDTQYF. CDR3 sequence (DNA): TGTGCCGTCGTGGGGGGACCGACAGATACGCAGTATTTT.

This clonotype has a count of ten or more. This rearrangement joins TRBV29-1 to TRBJ1-1; D gene unclear. The CDR3 has 11 residues. Germline values: CDR1 SQVTM, CDR2 ANQGSEA. V lost 2 bases to trimming and J lost 4 bases, with 5 bases between them. The CDR3 DNA follows: TGCAGCGTTGAATCTCCCACTGAAGCTTTCTTT. The encoded protein is CSVESPTEAFF.

The chain recombines TRBV6-1 with TRBJ2-7; maybe TRBD2 (6 bases). This CDR3 region has 15 residues. Germline CDR1 MNHNS, CDR2 SASEGT. As DNA, the CDR3 is TGTGCCAACAGTGATCTCGGGCGGGGTTCCTACGAGCAGTACGTC. Amino acid sequence: CANSDLGRGSYEQYV.

This clonotype was seen at least ten times. This CDR3 is CASSLPGADTQYF. The CDR3 DNA follows: TGTGCCAGCAGCCTTCCGGGGGCAGATACGCAGTATTTT. The V gene is TRBV3-1, the J gene TRBJ2-3; D is perhaps TRBD2 (6 bases). There are 13 residues in the CDR3. V was clipped by 4 bases and J by 4 bases, with 9 bases between them. CDR1 LGHDT and CDR2 YNNKEL come from the germline V gene (reference sequence).

Ten or more counts support this clonotype. This chain uses TRBV7-2 with TRBJ2-1, with 10 bases identical to TRBD2. The CDR3 consists of 16 residues. V gave up 0 bases and J gave up 9 bases; unmatched junction bases: 8. The germline gives CDR1 SGHTA, CDR2 FQGNSA. As DNA, the CDR3 is TGTGCCAGCAGCTTAGCTGGGTCTAGCGGGGGCCGTGAGCAGTTCTTC. Translation gives CASSLAGSSGGREQFF.

Ten or more counts support this clonotype. The J gene is TRBJ1-5, the V gene TRBV7-8; D is possibly TRBD1 (5 bases). This CDR3 comprises 16 residues. CDR1 is SGHVS, CDR2 FQNEAQ, per germline. Trimming removed 4 bases from V and 2 bases from J, with 15 bases in between. CDR3 amino acids: CASSSSRVLGNQPQHF. The DNA of the CDR3 is TGTGCCAGCAGCTCCTCCAGGGTTTTAGGCAATCAGCCCCAGCATTTT.

In its sample, this clonotype was seen many times. The rearrangement uses TRBV6-2 or TRBV6-3 and TRBJ2-3; 11 nucleotides match TRBD2. Germline CDR1 and CDR2: MNHEY and SVGEGT. Trimming removed 2 bases from V and 2 bases from J; junction bases left unmatched: 12. The CDR3 loop spans 19 amino acids. CDR3 in amino acids: CASSYAILGLADPTDTQYF. In DNA form, the CDR3 reads TGTGCCAGCAGTTACGCCATTTTGGGACTAGCGGACCCCACAGATACGCAGTATTTT.

This clonotype appeared many times. V gene TRBV18 combines with J gene TRBJ1-2, with 8 bases identical to TRBD1. CDR3 length: 14 residues. Trimming took 3 bases from V and 4 from J; bases not matched to a gene: 4. Germline CDR1 reads KGHSH; CDR2 reads LQKENI. Here the CDR3 DNA reads TGTGCCAGCTCACCCGAGGGACAGGTCTATGGCTACACCTTC. It is translated as CASSPEGQVYGYTF.

This clonotype came up many times. The V call is TRBV24-1, the J call TRBJ2-6; the match to TRBD1 covers 8 bases. This CDR3 is built from 15 residues. In germline, CDR1 is KGHDR, CDR2 SFDVKD. V lost 0 bases, J lost 8 bases, and 2 bases stayed unmatched. In nucleotides, the CDR3 is TGTGCCACCAGTGATTTGGGACAGGGAACCAACGTCCTGACTTTC. This sequence encodes CATSDLGQGTNVLTF.

This clonotype was detected ten times or more. V gene TRBV18 combines with J gene TRBJ2-2; no clear D gene. There are 15 residues in the CDR3. The germline V gene encodes CDR1 KGHSH and CDR2 LQKENI. The V gene lost 3 bases and the J gene lost 6 bases, with 14 bases spanning the gap. The CDR3 loop reads CASSPQGRDAGELFF. CDR3 DNA sequence: TGTGCCAGCTCACCGCAAGGTCGAGACGCCGGGGAGCTGTTTTTT. Combining the CDR3 with reference TRBV18 and TRBJ2-2 gives the whole variable domain NAGVMQNPRHLVRRRGQEARLRCSPMKGHSHVYWYRQLPEEGLKFMVYLQKENIIDESGMPKERFSAEFPKEGPSILRIQQVVRGDSAAYFCASSPQGRDAGELFFGEGSRLTVL.

This clonotype was observed at least ten times. This chain links TRBV10-2 with TRBJ2-7, with D perhaps TRBD2 (6 bases). The V end lost 3 bases, the J end lost 2 bases, and 14 bases lay between the germline ends. CDR1 and CDR2 from the germline V gene are WSHSY and SAAADI. The CDR3 covers 15 residues. Written as DNA, the CDR3 is TGCGCCAGCAGTGAAGGCGGGGCAAGGGCCTACGAGCAGTACGTC. The encoded protein is CASSEGGARAYEQYV.

This clonotype was counted many times. The chain has TRBV2 and TRBJ2-5; 7 nucleotides agree with TRBD1. V shed 7 bases and J 2 bases; nucleotides not matched to a gene: 7. CDR1 and CDR2 (germline): SNHLY, FYNNEI. The CDR3 length is 14 residues. The CDR3 DNA reads as TGTGCCAGCACCGCGACAGGGCGACAAGAGACCCAGTACTTC. It translates to CASTATGRQETQYF.

This clonotype has ten or more counts. The genes are TRBV7-8 and TRBJ2-7; D call uncertain. The CDR3 extends over 13 amino acids. With 3 bases removed from V and 2 bases from J, the gap between germline ends came to 8 bases. Germline loops: CDR1 SGHVS, CDR2 FQNEAQ. The CDR3 spells CASSLAGAYEQYV. CDR3 nucleotides: TGTGCCAGCAGCTTGGCCGGAGCCTACGAGCAGTACGTC.

At least ten counts were recorded for this clonotype. The rearrangement links TRBV19 to TRBJ2-2, with 7 bases lining up with TRBD1. V lost 4 bases, J lost 5 bases, and 4 bases stayed unmatched. Germline CDR1 and CDR2: LNHDA and SQIVND (reference sequence). This CDR3 comprises 14 residues. CDR3 in DNA: TGTGCCAGTAGTAATTCAGGGGGAACCGGGGAGCTGTTTTTT. This gives the protein CASSNSGGTGELFF.

A few counts support this clonotype. The V and J genes are TRBV5-5 and TRBJ1-2, with 7 bases matching TRBD1. The ends lost 3 bases at V and 3 bases at J; junction bases unmatched: 5. Germline V gene lookup returns CDR1 SGHKS and CDR2 YYEKEE (reference sequence). This CDR3 contains 14 residues. The CDR3 reads CASSSYRGDYGYTF. The CDR3 region has the DNA TGTGCCAGCAGCTCATACAGGGGTGACTATGGCTACACCTTC.

This clonotype appeared many times. The rearrangement links TRBV6-5 to TRBJ2-1, with D unclear. V was cut by 0 bases and J by 9 bases, with 21 bases left in between. CDR1 and CDR2 from the germline V gene are MNHEY and SVGAGI. The CDR3 length is 17 residues. The CDR3 reads CASSYSSHPLESGEQFF. The CDR3 DNA follows: TGTGCCAGCAGTTACTCGAGCCACCCCCTCGAGTCTGGTGAGCAGTTCTTC.